The clone carrying this T cell receptor beta chain came up many times. The target antigen is unknown. CDR3 length: 14 residues. Trimming left V 0 bases short and J 0 bases short, with 6 bases between. Germline loops: CDR1 LGHDT, CDR2 YNNKEL (reference sequence). Sample collection date corresponds to first hyperthyroidism diagnosis, prior to any ophthalmopathy symptoms. PBMCs came from less than 11 ml fresh peripheral blood. The source of the sample is a study of T cells in Graves' hyperthyroidism and ophthalmopathy. General study results and limits: Before onset, ophthalmopathy was predicted by the model a median 6.5 months earlier. Ophthalmopathy and stable hyperthyroidism were separated by a 13 V-J model.

There were TCR beta CDR3 regions amplified from RNA transcripts. The HTBI primer set served for first-round RT-PCR of the TCR CDR3. One entry per CDR3 protein results from TCRdb running MiXCR on the multiplex PCR reads. Of around 700,000 distinct CDR3 sequences listed, 18% are singletons. The rearrangement links TRBV3-1 to TRBJ2-7; D remains unclear. This clonotype was obtained from a woman in her 50s with Graves' hyperthyroidism that later progressed to Graves' ophthalmopathy. Sequenced material: blood. This CDR3 is CASSQDWISYEQYF. DNA of the CDR3: TGTGCCAGCAGCCAAGATTGGATCTCCTACGAGCAGTACTTC.